This T cell receptor (beta chain) originates from a study of T cell repertoires in cytomegalovirus infection. Study as a whole: Indications of both CMV infection and matching HLA type were provided by public TCR beta signatures.

General study findings and limits: Dominant in the ex vivo response were TCR beta clonotypes restricted by HLA-C and specific for CMV. Carriers of CMV plus the relevant HLA were identified by cumulative public TCR beta family frequency.

This clonotype was counted ten times or more. The antigen remains unidentified. TCRdb processed the reads anew with MiXCR; each CDR3 protein has one entry. The sample includes 200,000 to 300,000 distinct CDR3 sequences, around 13% of them seen just once. The germline gives CDR1 SGHTA, CDR2 FQGNSA. The CDR3 spans 12 residues. The trim removed 3 bases at V and 10 bases at J, leaving 1 base unmatched. The chain carries TRBV7-2 and TRBJ2-1; 9 bases line up with TRBD2. The receptor comes from a human donor in good health (CMV status not recorded). Some clones in this sample may be carry-over from other donors' samples. The sample taken for sequencing was PBMCs. This chain's CDR3 is CASSLSGREQFF. The CDR3 DNA reads as TGTGCCAGCAGCTTGAGCGGGAGGGAGCAGTTCTTC. The full variable domain, its missing parts supplied by reference TRBV7-2 and TRBJ2-1, is GAGVSQSPSNKVTEKGKDVELRCDPISGHTALYWYRQSLGQGLEFLIYFQGNSAPDKSGLPSDRFSAERTGGSVSTLTIQRTQQEDSAVYLCASSLSGREQFFGPGTRLTVL.